The 23 T cell receptor beta chains below come from one sample, sequenced in a study of PD-1 blockade in mismatch repair-deficient tumors. Produced via immunoSEQ multiplex PCR; TCRdb's table is partial and in-frame only. The sample consists of 60,000 to 65,000 clones, about 91% of them appearing once. The sample was peripheral blood, taken 52 weeks after starting pembrolizumab. Source of these receptors: an adult with mismatch repair-deficient cancer.

The V and J genes are TRBV5-6 and TRBJ2-7; the D is unclear. CDR1 and CDR2 (germline): SGHDT, YYEEEE. The V end was cut by 4 bases, the J end by 4 bases, with 21 bases between. The CDR3 spans 16 residues. CDR3 region: CASSPEPRGALYEQYF. The CDR3 region has the DNA TGTGCCAGCAGCCCAGAGCCCCGAGGCGCCCTTTACGAGCAGTACTTC.

The chain recombines TRBV27 with TRBJ2-1; maybe TRBD2 (5 bases). Germline values: CDR1 MNHEY, CDR2 SMNVEV (reference sequence). Trimming took 5 bases from V and 7 from J, leaving 12 bases between them. This CDR3 comprises 13 residues. The CDR3 DNA sequence: TGTGCCAGCAGTCTGTCGACGGGGAATGAGCAGTTCTTC. It specifies CASSLSTGNEQFF.

The chain is built from TRBV4-1 and TRBJ2-7; no clear D. The V end lost 4 bases, the J end lost 0 bases, and 10 bases lay between the germline ends. CDR3 length: 14 amino acids. Per germline, CDR1 MGHRA and CDR2 YSYEKL. CDR3 sequence (DNA): TGCGCCAGCAGCCCCTTGACAAGCTCCTACGAGCAGTACTTC. Amino acid sequence: CASSPLTSSYEQYF.

V usage is TRBV11-2 and J usage is TRBJ2-5, with D perhaps matching TRBD1 or TRBD2 (5 bases each). In germline, CDR1 is SGHAT, CDR2 FQNNGV. CDR3 size: 15 residues. V lost 5 bases and J lost 1, with 14 bases in between. CDR3 sequence (DNA): TGTGCCAGCAGCCAGGGAGCGGCGGTCCAAGAGACCCAGTACTTC. Its translation: CASSQGAAVQETQYF.

The gene calls are TRBV11-2 and TRBJ2-7; D could derive from TRBD1 or TRBD2 (6 bases each). Germline values: CDR1 SGHAT, CDR2 FQNNGV. CDR3 length: 13 amino acids. Trimming took off 7 bases at V and 3 bases at J, with 13 bases between the two ends. CDR3 protein: CASKGGDRYEQYF. The CDR3 nucleotides are TGTGCCAGCAAGGGGGGAGATCGCTACGAGCAGTACTTC.

The genes are TRBV19 and TRBJ2-1; unclear D gene. The CDR3 consists of 15 residues. Deletions cut 3 bases from V and 1 base from J, with 10 bases between. Germline lookup yields CDR1 LNHDA and CDR2 SQIVND (reference sequence). The chain's CDR3 is CASSIMWESYNEQFF. The CDR3 DNA is TGTGCCAGTAGTATTATGTGGGAATCCTACAATGAGCAGTTCTTC. Combining the CDR3 with reference TRBV19 and TRBJ2-1 gives the whole variable domain DGGITQSPKYLFRKEGQNVTLSCEQNLNHDAMYWYRQDPGQGLRLIYYSQIVNDFQKGDIAEGYSVSREKKESFPLTVTSAQKNPTAFYLCASSIMWESYNEQFFGPGTRLTVL.

The rearrangement uses TRBV13 and TRBJ2-7; 9 bases are a match to TRBD2. The CDR3 is made up of 15 amino acids. Per germline, CDR1 PRHDT and CDR2 FYEKMQ (reference sequence). V was clipped by 4 bases and J by 4 bases; unmatched bases: 8. The CDR3 DNA follows: TGTGCCAGCAGCTACGCCGGCGGGAGGGAGTACGAGCAGTACTTC. Its translation is CASSYAGGREYEQYF.

The CDR3 here is CASSALAGGSHEQYF. The CDR3 coding sequence is TGCGCCAGCAGCGCATTAGCGGGAGGGTCCCACGAGCAGTACTTC. This chain uses TRBV5-1 with TRBJ2-7, with TRBD2 matching over 11 bases. V was clipped by 4 bases and J by 5 bases; unmatched bases: 8. Per the germline V gene, CDR1 is SGHRS and CDR2 is YFSETQ. The CDR3 length is 15 residues. The variable domain in full, with the rest retrieved from reference TRBV5-1 and TRBJ2-7, is KAGVTQTPRYLIKTRGQQVTLSCSPISGHRSVSWYQQTPGQGLQFLFEYFSETQRNKGNFPGRFSGRQFSNSRSEMNVSTLELGDSALYLCASSALAGGSHEQYFGPGTRLTVT.

The chain links TRBV11-2 to TRBJ2-7; D not resolved. Trimming removed 2 bases at V and 0 bases at J, with 11 bases between. This CDR3 comprises 15 residues. Looked up from germline, CDR1 is SGHAT and CDR2 is FQNNGV. CDR3 loop: CASSLFGGSSYEQYF. As DNA, the CDR3 is TGTGCCAGCAGCTTATTCGGCGGCAGCTCCTACGAGCAGTACTTC.

This chain uses TRBV28 with TRBJ2-3; 10 bases are a match to TRBD2. Germline V gives CDR1 MDHEN, CDR2 SYDVKM. The CDR3 loop spans 15 amino acids. V lost 8 bases to trimming and J lost 2 bases; unmatched junction nucleotides: 7. The CDR3 is CASHFGLADTDTQYF. The CDR3 bases are TGTGCCAGCCATTTTGGACTAGCGGACACAGATACGCAGTATTTT.

The rearrangement joins TRBV10-3 to TRBJ2-7; maybe TRBD2 (6 bases). Trimming cost V 10 bases and J 2 bases, with 15 bases left between them. Per germline, CDR1 ENHRY and CDR2 SYGVKD. The CDR3 has 13 amino acids. CDR3 bases: TGTGCCAGCATAGGTAGCGGAGCCTACGAGCAGTACTTC. As protein: CASIGSGAYEQYF.

The V and J genes are TRBV29-1 and TRBJ2-7; 9 nucleotides match TRBD1. Trimming removed 4 bases from V and 7 bases from J; junction bases left unmatched: 11. The CDR3 sequence is 14 residues long. Germline V gene lookup returns CDR1 SQVTM and CDR2 ANQGSEA. The DNA for the CDR3 is TGCAGCGTTGGGCCCGGGACAGGGTTTCGGGAGCAGTACTTC. This codes for CSVGPGTGFREQYF.

The gene calls are TRBV6-5 and TRBJ2-7, with TRBD1 identical over 8 bases. V trimming: 8 bases; J trimming: 8 bases; junction bases outside the gene matches: 14. The CDR3 extends over 14 amino acids. The germline V gene encodes CDR1 MNHEY and CDR2 SVGAGI. The CDR3 protein is CASRTPGGSGKQYF. In nucleotides, the CDR3 is TGTGCCAGCCGAACCCCAGGGGGCTCAGGGAAGCAGTACTTC.

This clone was found a few times. The chain has TRBV5-1 and TRBJ2-2, with D unresolved. Germline CDR1 and CDR2: SGHRS and YFSETQ. The CDR3 has 12 amino acids. V was pared by 3 bases and J by 4 bases, with 4 bases between. As DNA, the CDR3 is TGCGCCAGCAGCTCGCGCACCGGGGAGCTGTTTTTT. It is translated as CASSSRTGELFF.

The chain links TRBV2 to TRBJ1-1, with a tentative D call TRBD1 (5 bases). Per germline, CDR1 SNHLY and CDR2 FYNNEI. V lost 3 bases and J lost 3, with 14 bases in between. This CDR3 contains 15 residues. The CDR3 DNA follows: TGTGCCAGCAGTGATGGCGGGGGTAGGGACACTGAAGCTTTCTTT. Protein sequence: CASSDGGGRDTEAFF. Using reference TRBV2 and TRBJ1-1 for the parts outside the CDR3, the full variable domain is EPEVTQTPSHQVTQMGQEVILRCVPISNHLYFYWYRQILGQKVEFLVSFYNNEISEKSEIFDDQFSVERPDGSNFTLKIRSTKLEDSAMYFCASSDGGGRDTEAFFGQGTRLTVV.

This clone was seen a single time. The chain is built from TRBV15 and TRBJ2-5, with 7 bases matching TRBD2. The germline V gene has CDR1 LNHNV and CDR2 YYDKDF (reference sequence). The length of the CDR3 is 15 residues. V lost 5 bases, J lost 5 bases, and 11 bases stayed unmatched. CDR3 in amino acids: CATSGSGTARETQYF. The CDR3 nucleotides read TGTGCCACCAGCGGAAGCGGGACCGCCCGGGAGACCCAGTACTTC.

The chain couples TRBV5-6 to TRBJ2-3, with D possibly matching TRBD1 (5 bases). Germline V gene data show CDR1 as SGHDT and CDR2 as YYEEEE. The germline V and J ends were trimmed by 0 bases and 6 bases, with 8 bases remaining between them. The CDR3 is 13 residues long. The CDR3 reads CASSLGGVDTQYF. DNA for the CDR3: TGTGCCAGCAGCTTGGGGGGCGTGGATACGCAGTATTTT.

The rearrangement links TRBV6-1 to TRBJ1-2, with 7 positions matching TRBD1. Germline trimming cut 7 bases from V and 7 bases from J; bases unmatched to any gene: 9. The CDR3 extends over 13 amino acids. In germline, CDR1 is MNHNS, CDR2 SASEGT. The CDR3 nucleotides are TGTGCCAGCACCGAGAGACAGGGCTCTGGCTACACCTTC. It specifies CASTERQGSGYTF.

This chain uses TRBV7-3 with TRBJ2-1, with D perhaps given as TRBD1 or TRBD2 (6 bases each). CDR1 is SGHTA and CDR2 is FQGTGA in the germline V gene. The CDR3 totals 15 residues. The V end was cut by 4 bases, the J end by 7 bases, with 17 bases between. Here the CDR3 DNA reads TGTGCCAGCAGCTCCGAGGGGGGCGCAGGTAATGAGCAGTTCTTC. This codes for CASSSEGGAGNEQFF. Based on the CDR3 plus reference TRBV7-3 and TRBJ2-1, the full variable domain is GAGVSQTPSNKVTEKGKYVELRCDPISGHTALYWYRQSLGQGPEFLIYFQGTGAADDSGLPNDRFFAVRPEGSVSTLKIQRTERGDSAVYLCASSSEGGAGNEQFFGPGTRLTVL.

The V call is TRBV25-1, the J call TRBJ1-4; unclear D gene. Looked up from germline, CDR1 is MGHDK and CDR2 is SYGVNS. The V end was cut by 8 bases, the J end by 0 bases, with 19 bases between. The CDR3 runs to 17 residues. CDR3 protein: CASVNQSRMTTNEKLFF. DNA of the CDR3: TGTGCCAGCGTAAACCAGAGCAGGATGACAACTAATGAAAAACTGTTTTTT.

The chain's CDR3 is CASSPRTGGVYEQYF. The CDR3 coding sequence is TGTGCCAGTAGTCCCCGGACAGGGGGCGTTTACGAGCAGTACTTC. The chain has TRBV19 and TRBJ2-7; 11 nucleotides match TRBD1. CDR1 and CDR2 from the germline V gene are LNHDA and SQIVND (reference sequence). This CDR3 spans 15 amino acids. The J segment lost 4 bases and the V segment lost 5 bases, leaving 7 bases of the junction unmatched.

J is TRBJ2-7 and V is TRBV29-1, with D perhaps matching TRBD2 (5 bases). The germline V and J ends were trimmed by 5 bases and 2 bases, with 13 bases remaining between them. The CDR3 is 13 amino acids. Germline-derived CDR1 and CDR2 are SQVTM and ANQGSEA. The CDR3 nucleotides read TGCAGCGTTAGCCCGGTGGGAGCCTACGAGCAGTACTTC. Amino acid sequence: CSVSPVGAYEQYF.

The gene calls are TRBV6-5 and TRBJ2-1; the match to TRBD2 covers 7 bases. V lost 6 bases to trimming and J lost 6 bases; unmatched junction nucleotides: 5. This CDR3 contains 13 residues. CDR1 MNHEY and CDR2 SVGAGI come from the germline V gene. The CDR3 nucleotides are TGTGCCAGCAGCCGCGGGAGTGGCAATGAGCAGTTCTTC. Translated, it gives CASSRGSGNEQFF.